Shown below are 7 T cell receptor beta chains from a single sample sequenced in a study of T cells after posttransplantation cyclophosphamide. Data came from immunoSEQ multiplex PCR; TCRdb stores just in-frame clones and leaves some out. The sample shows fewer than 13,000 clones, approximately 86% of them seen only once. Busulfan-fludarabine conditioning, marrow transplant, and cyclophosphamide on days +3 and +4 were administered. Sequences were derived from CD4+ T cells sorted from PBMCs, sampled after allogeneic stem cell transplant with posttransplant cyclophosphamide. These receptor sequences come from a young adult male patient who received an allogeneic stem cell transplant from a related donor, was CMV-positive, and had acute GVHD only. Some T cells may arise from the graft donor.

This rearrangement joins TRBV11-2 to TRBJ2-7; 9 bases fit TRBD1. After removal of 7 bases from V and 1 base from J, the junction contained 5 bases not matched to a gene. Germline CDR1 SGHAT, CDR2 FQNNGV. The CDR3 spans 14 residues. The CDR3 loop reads CASKGQGSSYEQYF. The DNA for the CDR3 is TGTGCCAGCAAGGGACAGGGATCTTCCTACGAGCAGTACTTC. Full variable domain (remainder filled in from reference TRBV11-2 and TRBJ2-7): EAGVAQSPRYKIIEKRQSVAFWCNPISGHATLYWYQQILGQGPKLLIQFQNNGVVDDSQLPKDRFSAERLKGVDSTLKIQPAKLEDSAVYLCASKGQGSSYEQYFGPGTRLTVT.

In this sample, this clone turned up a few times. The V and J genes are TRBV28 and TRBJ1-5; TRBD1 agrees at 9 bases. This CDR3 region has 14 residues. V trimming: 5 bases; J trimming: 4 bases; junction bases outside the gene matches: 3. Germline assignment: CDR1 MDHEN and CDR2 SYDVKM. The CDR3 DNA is TGTGCCAGCAGTCGGGACAGGGTTAATCAGCCCCAGCATTTT. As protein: CASSRDRVNQPQHF.

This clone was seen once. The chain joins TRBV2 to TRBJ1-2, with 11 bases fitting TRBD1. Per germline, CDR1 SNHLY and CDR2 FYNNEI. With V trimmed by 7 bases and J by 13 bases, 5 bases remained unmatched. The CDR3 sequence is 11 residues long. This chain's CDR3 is CASNAGTGGTF. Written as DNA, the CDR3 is TGTGCCAGCAATGCCGGGACAGGGGGCACCTTC.

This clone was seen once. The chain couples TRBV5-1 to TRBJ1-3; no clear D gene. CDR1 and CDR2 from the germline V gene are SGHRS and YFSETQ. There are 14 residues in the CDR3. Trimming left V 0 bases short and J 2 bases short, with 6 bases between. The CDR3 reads CASSLGGPGNTIYF. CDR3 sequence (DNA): TGCGCCAGCAGCTTGGGAGGGCCTGGAAACACCATATATTTT.

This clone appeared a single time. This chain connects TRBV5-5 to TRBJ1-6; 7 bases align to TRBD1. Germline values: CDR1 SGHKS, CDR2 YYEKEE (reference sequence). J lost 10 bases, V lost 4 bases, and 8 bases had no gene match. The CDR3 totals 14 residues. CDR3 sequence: CASSLQGVVSPLHF. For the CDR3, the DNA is TGTGCCAGCAGCCTCCAGGGGGTGGTCTCACCCCTCCACTTT.

The CDR3 sequence: CASGRGGGNQPQHF. The CDR3 nucleotides read TGTGCCAGCGGGAGGGGCGGTGGCAATCAGCCCCAGCATTTT. The rearrangement joins TRBV9 to TRBJ1-5; weak D call: TRBD1 (5 bases). The CDR3 covers 14 residues. V dropped 7 bases and J dropped 2 bases, with 13 bases sitting between them. The V gene's germline CDR1 is SGDLS and CDR2 YYNGEE.

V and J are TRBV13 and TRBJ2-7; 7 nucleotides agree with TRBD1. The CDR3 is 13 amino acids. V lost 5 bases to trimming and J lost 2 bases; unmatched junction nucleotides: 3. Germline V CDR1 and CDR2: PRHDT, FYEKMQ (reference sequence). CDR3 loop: CASSQGDTYEQYF. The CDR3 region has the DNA TGTGCCAGCAGCCAGGGGGACACCTACGAGCAGTACTTC.